The 32 T cell receptor beta chains below all came from one sample that was sequenced in a study of cytomegalovirus exposure and HLA in healthy donors. PCR employed 60 Vbeta and 13 Jbeta primers. Generated by immunoSEQ multiplex PCR, the TCRdb table keeps only in-frame clones and is missing some. The sample records about 200,000 clones, 65% to 85% being singletons. Sequences were obtained from PBMCs. These receptors all stem from a man aged 18-30 years in good health and CMV-seronegative.

The rearrangement joins TRBV27 to TRBJ2-7; 9 bases align to TRBD2. This CDR3 is 18 amino acids long. Losses at the gene ends were 5 bases for V and 3 bases for J; bases not matched to a gene: 17. CDR1 is MNHEY and CDR2 is SMNVEV in the germline V gene (reference sequence). The CDR3 spells CASSLSGSFPLEVYEQYF. The CDR3 DNA reads as TGTGCCAGCAGTCTTAGCGGGAGTTTTCCCCTTGAGGTCTACGAGCAGTACTTC.

The CDR3 protein is CASSLTGRVGTDTQYF. The CDR3 DNA follows: TGTGCCAGCAGTTTAACGGGCAGGGTAGGGACAGATACGCAGTATTTT. V usage is TRBV27 and J usage is TRBJ2-3; a possible D gene is TRBD1 (5 bases). V lost 2 bases and J 3 bases, leaving 15 bases between the germline ends. Germline V gene data show CDR1 as MNHEY and CDR2 as SMNVEV (reference sequence). The CDR3 loop spans 16 amino acids.

The rearrangement links TRBV5-1 to TRBJ2-3; 8 positions agree with TRBD2. In germline, CDR1 is SGHRS, CDR2 YFSETQ. The V segment lost 0 bases and the J segment 4 bases; nucleotides outside the gene matches: 7. There are 16 residues in the CDR3. For the CDR3, the DNA is TGCGCCAGCAGCTTGGCCTCGCGGGGGGACTCAGATACGCAGTATTTT. It yields the protein CASSLASRGDSDTQYF.

This clone was seen a handful of times. The chain employs TRBV18 and TRBJ2-5; D gene unclear. V dropped 2 bases and J dropped 1 base, with 14 bases sitting between them. There are 16 residues in the CDR3. Germline V CDR1 and CDR2: KGHSH, LQKENI. CDR3 nucleotide sequence: TGTGCCAGCTCACCAACAGCTCGGCCCGTCCAAGAGACCCAGTACTTC. This codes for CASSPTARPVQETQYF. The full variable domain, completed using reference TRBV18 and TRBJ2-5, is NAGVMQNPRHLVRRRGQEARLRCSPMKGHSHVYWYRQLPEEGLKFMVYLQKENIIDESGMPKERFSAEFPKEGPSILRIQQVVRGDSAAYFCASSPTARPVQETQYFGPGTRLLVL.

This chain connects TRBV25-1 to TRBJ2-1; D unresolved. V was pared by 4 bases and J by 0 bases, with 10 bases between. CDR1 and CDR2 (germline): MGHDK, SYGVNS. The CDR3 length is 15 residues. The CDR3 coding sequence is TGTGCCAGCAGTGCTGACTGGAGCTCCTACAATGAGCAGTTCTTC. This sequence encodes CASSADWSSYNEQFF.

J is TRBJ1-1 and V is TRBV6-5; 8 bases line up with TRBD1. Germline values: CDR1 MNHEY, CDR2 SVGAGI. The CDR3 contains 14 residues. V lost 6 bases and J lost 3; bases outside the gene matches: 6. As DNA, the CDR3 is TGTGCCAGCAGAACCTGGGGACAGGACACTGAAGCTTTCTTT. Protein sequence: CASRTWGQDTEAFF.

This clone was observed once. The rearrangement joins TRBV5-6 to TRBJ2-2, with D hard to call. Germline V gene data show CDR1 as SGHDT and CDR2 as YYEEEE. Deletions cut 1 base from V and 6 bases from J, with 13 bases between. The CDR3 length is 15 residues. The CDR3 DNA reads TGTGCCAGCAGCTTGTTTCGATTGGTAGCCGGGGAGCTGTTTTTT. This encodes CASSLFRLVAGELFF.

V gene TRBV7-9 combines with J gene TRBJ2-1; 14 bases are shared with TRBD2. This CDR3 is 16 amino acids long. Trimming took 5 bases from V and 9 from J; bases not matched to a gene: 9. Germline V gives CDR1 SEHNR, CDR2 FQNEAQ (reference sequence). CDR3 region: CASSRGTSGSRGEQFF. CDR3 nucleotides: TGTGCCAGCAGCCGTGGGACTAGCGGGAGTAGAGGTGAGCAGTTCTTC.

The chain has TRBV7-2 and TRBJ1-5; possibly TRBD1 for D (6 bases). Germline V gene sequence: CDR1 SGHTA, CDR2 FQGNSA. The CDR3 spans 14 residues. The V end lost 2 bases, the J end lost 6 bases, and 11 bases lay between the germline ends. The CDR3 DNA reads as TGTGCCAGCAGCTTATCAGGGGAGGGTCAGCCCCAGCATTTT. It codes for CASSLSGEGQPQHF.

The chain's CDR3 is CASSPWTGNTGELFF. The CDR3 nucleotides read TGTGCCAGTAGTCCTTGGACAGGGAACACCGGGGAGCTGTTTTTT. The chain couples TRBV19 to TRBJ2-2; TRBD1 agrees at 7 bases. The CDR3 consists of 15 residues. The J segment lost 1 base and the V segment lost 5 bases, leaving 4 bases of the junction unmatched. Germline V gives CDR1 LNHDA, CDR2 SQIVND (reference sequence).

The CDR3 DNA reads as TGTGCCAGCAGTGAGTACGGCCCCGGGGGGCTCCAAGAGACCCAGTACTTC. Protein: CASSEYGPGGLQETQYF. The chain carries TRBV2 and TRBJ2-5, with D tentatively TRBD2 (7 bases). Germline V CDR1 and CDR2: SNHLY, FYNNEI. Trimming pared 3 bases from V and 1 base from J, leaving 18 bases between. This CDR3 contains 17 residues.

The V gene is TRBV28, the J gene TRBJ1-2, with 9 bases matching TRBD1. The CDR3 is 15 amino acids. Per germline, CDR1 MDHEN and CDR2 SYDVKM. V shed 6 bases, J shed 0 bases, and the junction held 5 bases outside the gene matches. CDR3 loop: CASRPQGAPNYGYTF. The CDR3 DNA sequence: TGTGCCAGCAGGCCACAGGGGGCGCCTAACTATGGCTACACCTTC.

The chain links TRBV2 to TRBJ1-1, with D tentatively TRBD1 (5 bases). The CDR3 has 13 amino acids. CDR1 SNHLY and CDR2 FYNNEI come from the germline V gene. Deletions cut 10 bases from V and 7 bases from J, with 19 bases between. The CDR3 nucleotides read TGTGCCAAACGGGGTTCCGGGGGGAGTGAAGCTTTCTTT. Translation gives CAKRGSGGSEAFF. Full variable domain (missing parts from reference TRBV2 and TRBJ1-1): EPEVTQTPSHQVTQMGQEVILRCVPISNHLYFYWYRQILGQKVEFLVSFYNNEISEKSEIFDDQFSVERPDGSNFTLKIRSTKLEDSAMYFCAKRGSGGSEAFFGQGTRLTVV.

V is TRBV4-1 and J is TRBJ2-2, with 16 bases that match TRBD2. The germline gives CDR1 MGHRA, CDR2 YSYEKL. Germline trimming cut 8 bases from V and 7 bases from J; bases unmatched to any gene: 13. The CDR3 length is 18 residues. The CDR3 DNA reads as TGCGCCAGCGGGGCGGGACTAGCGGGAGGGGTCCGGGACGGGGAGCTGTTTTTT. Translated: CASGAGLAGGVRDGELFF.

V is TRBV5-1 and J is TRBJ2-2; 8 bases agree with TRBD1. CDR3 length: 15 amino acids. Germline V lookup: CDR1 SGHRS, CDR2 YFSETQ. Trimming took 4 bases from V and 0 from J; bases not matched to a gene: 2. The CDR3 loop is CASSKTGANTGELFF. CDR3 coding DNA: TGCGCCAGCAGCAAGACAGGGGCGAACACCGGGGAGCTGTTTTTT.

The chain employs TRBV29-1 and TRBJ2-7; a weak D match, TRBD2 (5 bases). The CDR3 runs 15 residues. The V gene lost 5 bases and the J gene lost 4 bases, with 21 bases spanning the gap. Germline V gene data show CDR1 as SQVTM and CDR2 as ANQGSEA. In nucleotides, the CDR3 is TGCAGCGTTAAAGCGGAGAACACCGGTGGATACGAGCAGTACTTC. This gives the protein CSVKAENTGGYEQYF.

This clone was seen a single time. This chain links TRBV6-6 with TRBJ1-6; D possibly corresponds to TRBD1 (5 bases). This CDR3 spans 16 amino acids. Germline values: CDR1 MNHNY, CDR2 SVGAGI (reference sequence). The V end lost 8 bases, the J end lost 0 bases, and 14 bases lay between the germline ends. CDR3 nucleotides: TGTGCCAGCCTTTTTGGTGACAGCTCCTATAATTCACCCCTCCACTTT. This gives the protein CASLFGDSSYNSPLHF.

The genes are TRBV19 and TRBJ2-1, with D perhaps matching TRBD2 (5 bases). Germline CDR1 LNHDA, CDR2 SQIVND (reference sequence). V lost 5 bases and J lost 4, with 12 bases in between. The CDR3 totals 14 residues. CDR3 sequence (DNA): TGTGCCAGTAGTCCGACCCGGGGATACAATGAGCAGTTCTTC. Its protein product is CASSPTRGYNEQFF.

The gene calls are TRBV7-9 and TRBJ1-2; D not resolved. The CDR3 has 12 amino acids. V was trimmed by 2 bases and J by 5 bases, leaving 6 bases between them. Germline-derived CDR1 and CDR2 are SEHNR and FQNEAQ (reference sequence). CDR3 protein: CASSLYGYGYTF. The DNA for the CDR3 is TGTGCCAGCAGCTTATACGGTTATGGCTACACCTTC.

Regarding this clone: The sample holds other DNA sequences that translate to the same CDR3. V usage is TRBV4-1 and J usage is TRBJ1-2; 10 bases match TRBD1. The CDR3 is 14 amino acids. Germline values: CDR1 MGHRA, CDR2 YSYEKL. V was clipped by 5 bases and J by 7 bases; unmatched bases: 7. CDR3 bases: TGCGCCAGCAGCTCACCCGGGACAGGGGTTGGCTACACCTTC. This sequence encodes CASSSPGTGVGYTF.

This chain connects TRBV4-3 to TRBJ2-5, with 9 bases aligning to TRBD1. The V gene end was trimmed by 0 bases and the J gene end by 2 bases; junction bases not matched to a gene: 4. Germline values: CDR1 LGHNA, CDR2 YSLEER. This CDR3 comprises 16 residues. This chain's CDR3 is CASSQDYRGHQETQYF. CDR3 DNA: TGCGCCAGCAGCCAAGATTACAGGGGGCATCAAGAGACCCAGTACTTC.

This clone was detected only a few times. J is TRBJ2-7 and V is TRBV2; 7 positions agree with TRBD1. The CDR3 has 12 amino acids. Trimming at V came to 4 bases and at J to 5 bases, leaving 2 bases not matched to a gene. Germline V gene sequence: CDR1 SNHLY, CDR2 FYNNEI. CDR3 DNA: TGTGCCAGCAGTGGACAGGGCGACGAGCAGTACTTC. It translates to CASSGQGDEQYF.

The table lists this clone with a few counts. Other DNA variants within this sample encode the same CDR3. The chain employs TRBV15 and TRBJ2-5; 8 bases match TRBD2. CDR1 and CDR2 from the germline V gene are LNHNV and YYDKDF (reference sequence). The CDR3 has 14 amino acids. Trimming removed 3 bases from V and 5 bases from J; junction bases left unmatched: 5. This CDR3 is CATSSRGGGETQYF. CDR3 nucleotides: TGTGCCACCAGCAGTCGGGGGGGTGGGGAGACCCAGTACTTC.

The sample holds one count of this clone. J is TRBJ2-3 and V is TRBV7-2; D is perhaps TRBD1 (5 bases). Germline CDR1 reads SGHTA; CDR2 reads FQGNSA. The CDR3 contains 15 residues. The V gene lost 5 bases and the J gene lost 6 bases, with 18 bases spanning the gap. The CDR3 loop reads CASSPAGHSTDTQYF. The CDR3 DNA reads TGTGCCAGCAGCCCCGCCGGACACTCAACGGATACGCAGTATTTT.

The rearrangement links TRBV7-6 to TRBJ2-5, with a tentative D call TRBD2 (5 bases). This CDR3 has 14 residues. Germline CDR1 SGHVS, CDR2 FNYEAQ. V lost 4 bases and J 5 bases, leaving 14 bases between the germline ends. The CDR3 DNA sequence: TGTGCCAGCAGCTCCCTAACGAGGGCGGAGACCCAGTACTTC. Protein product: CASSSLTRAETQYF. The variable domain in full, with the rest retrieved from reference TRBV7-6 and TRBJ2-5, is GAGVSQSPRYKVTKRGQDVALRCDPISGHVSLYWYRQALGQGPEFLTYFNYEAQQDKSGLPNDRFSAERPEGSISTLTIQRTEQRDSAMYRCASSSLTRAETQYFGPGTRLLVL.

The genes are TRBV27 and TRBJ2-5; TRBD1 agrees at 9 bases. The CDR3 is 15 residues long. The trim removed 3 bases at V and 4 bases at J, leaving 6 bases unmatched. Germline V gene sequence: CDR1 MNHEY, CDR2 SMNVEV (reference sequence). The CDR3 here is CASSFRTGVRETQYF. CDR3 DNA: TGTGCCAGCAGTTTTCGGACAGGGGTCCGAGAGACCCAGTACTTC.

In this sample, this clone turned up a few times. The chain joins TRBV19 to TRBJ2-3; D is unresolved. Germline V CDR1 and CDR2: LNHDA, SQIVND (reference sequence). The CDR3 is 13 residues long. V lost 6 bases, J lost 5 bases, and 12 bases lay in between. CDR3 in DNA: TGTGCCAGTAGCGTAGTGTCGGTAGATACGCAGTATTTT. This encodes CASSVVSVDTQYF.

CDR3 loop: CASSRPDRDAEAFF. The CDR3 DNA is TGTGCCAGCAGCCGCCCGGACAGGGACGCTGAAGCTTTCTTT. This chain connects TRBV4-2 to TRBJ1-1, with 8 bases matching TRBD1. CDR1 and CDR2 (germline): LGHNA, YNFKEQ. The V segment lost 4 bases and the J segment 6 bases; nucleotides outside the gene matches: 7. The CDR3 consists of 14 residues.

The chain joins TRBV29-1 to TRBJ1-2; D is unresolved. This CDR3 spans 12 amino acids. Germline CDR1 reads SQVTM; CDR2 reads ANQGSEA. V was trimmed by 4 bases and J by 4 bases, leaving 10 bases between them. CDR3 protein: CSVVKAGYGYTF. The CDR3, as DNA: TGCAGCGTTGTAAAGGCAGGCTATGGCTACACCTTC.

In nucleotides, the CDR3 is TGTGCCAGCTCTCCCGGGAGCTCCTACGAGCAGTACTTC. It yields the protein CASSPGSSYEQYF. The chain uses TRBV6-5 and TRBJ2-7; a possible D gene is TRBD2 (6 bases). The V gene lost 8 bases and the J gene lost 0 bases, with 11 bases spanning the gap. The V gene's germline CDR1 is MNHEY and CDR2 SVGAGI. The CDR3 runs 13 residues.

V and J are TRBV7-6 and TRBJ2-2; 10 bases match TRBD2. The CDR3 extends over 16 amino acids. Germline CDR1 is SGHVS and CDR2 is FNYEAQ. The V and J ends lost 3 bases and 2 bases, in that order; junction bases with no gene match: 3. The CDR3, as DNA: TGTGCCAGCAGCTTTAGCGGGGGGACAAACACCGGGGAGCTGTTTTTT. Translating it yields CASSFSGGTNTGELFF.

The chain combines TRBV5-6 with TRBJ2-3, with TRBD2 as a possible D gene (6 bases). The CDR3 spans 14 residues. Trimming pared 4 bases from V and 2 bases from J, leaving 11 bases between. Germline values: CDR1 SGHDT, CDR2 YYEEEE. CDR3: CASSGGTVTDTQYF. The CDR3 DNA is TGTGCCAGCAGCGGGGGGACGGTCACAGATACGCAGTATTTT.